This entry is about one TCR beta chain. This clone's antigen is unknown. Base quality data are lacking; no much larger clone is found one base away. What this sample's time point label stands for: persistent/refractory GD, antithyroid drugs over 5 years with positive TRAb. RNA was extracted from PBMCs in TRIzol for both TCR sequencing and RNA sequencing. Graves' disease was diagnosed according to American Thyroid Association guidelines. Patients for the study were recruited at an endocrinology department in Xi'an, China. Each patient gave around 9 milliliters of peripheral blood, collected in an EDTA anticoagulant tube. Ficoll Paque Plus density gradient separation was used to isolate PBMCs, and no additional T cell sorting was done. An Agilent 2100 Bioanalyzer and agarose gel were used to check RNA quality, and a NanoDrop 2000 was used to measure RNA concentration. The sample comes from a study of regulatory T cells in long-lasting Graves disease (dated by TCRdb to the early 2020s). As for the study more broadly: Persistent Graves' disease was defined as antithyroid drug treatment for over 5 years with persistently positive TSH receptor autoantibodies. This study used TCR sequencing and RNA sequencing of peripheral blood to compare persistent Graves' disease patients against newly diagnosed Graves' disease patients. TCR sequencing covered some 13 persistent and around 20 newly diagnosed Graves' disease patients, some 33 samples in total. Persistent Graves' disease patients in the clinical cohort had taken antithyroid drugs for 9.5 to 13 years on average. The study was registered as a clinical trial and conducted in China. Overall study results and their limits: Sequencing and analysis were limited to the TCR beta chain. Persistent patients shared more public clonotypes among themselves (under 3,000) than newly diagnosed patients did (over 900). Preferential use of TRBV28, TRBJ1-2 and TRBJ2-5 was observed in persistent disease, whereas TRBV20-1 and TRBJ2-1 were favored in newly diagnosed disease. Only peripheral blood was studied, because thyroid tissue, the primary lesion, was inaccessible. The authors acknowledged the small sample size as a limitation that may reduce accuracy. Compared with newly diagnosed patients, patients with persistent Graves' disease had lower TCR Shannon entropy and fewer highly expanded clones, which suggests clonal expansion.

Libraries were made using multiplex PCR. The run used an Illumina HiSeq 4000. To build TCR beta libraries, CDR3 regions were amplified by Arm-PCR using iRepertoire HTBI primers. Gel purification was performed on PCR products prior to sequencing. The authors' pipeline ran thus. A total of 62 TRBV and 14 TRBJ segments were identified across samples and were used for gene usage analysis of CDR3 amino acid clonotypes. COPE and FqMerger were used to merge filtered high-quality paired reads into contigs. Contigs were aligned with BLAST to IMGT TRBV, TRBD and TRBJ reference genes, and CDR3 was defined per IMGT. Highly expanded clones were defined as clonotypes with a frequency above 0.1%. Shannon entropy served as the measure of repertoire diversity, while the Gini coefficient captured V-J evenness. A clonotype was considered public if more than one individual shared it. TCRdb reprocessing: public reads trimmed at Q25 with fastp, clones called with MiXCR, in-frame beta chains kept. A single entry per CDR3 protein holds the most common genes and DNA from its merged rows. The V and J calls and clone size are TCRdb's, not the authors'. The sample profile shows around 430,000 distinct CDR3 sequences; approximately 23% of them were found once. Around 13% of the sample is in the top ten clones.

The germline V end is reduced by 10 bases and the J end by 1 base; junction bases left unmatched: 9. The CDR3 has 15 amino acids, counting the end cysteine and phenylalanine. CDR3 DNA only is kept here, 45 bases in frame from base 1. The germline V gene encodes CDR1 MNHNS and CDR2 SASEGT. This TCR derives from a female donor with Graves disease. The sample in question was peripheral blood mononuclear cells (PBMCs), obtained when the disease was refractory, from a patient treated with antithyroid drugs. The rearranged chain carries TRBV6-1 and TRBJ1-5; 8 bases in the middle match TRBD1. Here is the DNA: TGTGCCACCCCAGACAGGGGTCGAAGCAATCAGCCCCAGCATTTT. Translated, it reads CATPDRGRSNQPQHF.